Here is one T cell receptor beta chain with its context. What it binds is unknown. The data derive from a study of OX40 agonist ivuxolimab in advanced cancers. Study overall: Patients were dosed with the agonistic anti-OX40 (CD134) antibody ivuxolimab.

Method: immunoSEQ multiplex PCR; TCRdb's copy keeps in-frame clones and lacks some. The data contain approximately 70,000 clones, roughly 88% of them singletons. Between the trimmed V and J ends, which lost 4 bases and 0 bases, there was a span of 9 bases. Germline V lookup: CDR1 MGHRA, CDR2 YSYEKL. The CDR3 has 15 residues. General study results and limits: The study found that CD8+ T cells averaged more expanded clones than CD4+. Near-lowest levels of clonal expansion characterized partial responders at 0.1-3.0 mg/kg. A proportion of nonresponders additionally exhibited low normalized T-cell clonal expansion.

The TCR comes from an adult with an advanced solid tumor such as melanoma, head and neck, liver or kidney cancer. The sequences come from CD4+ or CD8+ T cells sorted from blood, collected in a trial of the OX40 agonist ivuxolimab. This rearrangement joins TRBV4-1 to TRBJ1-4; TRBD1 might be the D (5 bases). The CDR3, as DNA: TGCGCCAGCAGCCCCGGGGGGACAACTAATGAAAAACTGTTTTTT. Encoded protein: CASSPGGTTNEKLFF.